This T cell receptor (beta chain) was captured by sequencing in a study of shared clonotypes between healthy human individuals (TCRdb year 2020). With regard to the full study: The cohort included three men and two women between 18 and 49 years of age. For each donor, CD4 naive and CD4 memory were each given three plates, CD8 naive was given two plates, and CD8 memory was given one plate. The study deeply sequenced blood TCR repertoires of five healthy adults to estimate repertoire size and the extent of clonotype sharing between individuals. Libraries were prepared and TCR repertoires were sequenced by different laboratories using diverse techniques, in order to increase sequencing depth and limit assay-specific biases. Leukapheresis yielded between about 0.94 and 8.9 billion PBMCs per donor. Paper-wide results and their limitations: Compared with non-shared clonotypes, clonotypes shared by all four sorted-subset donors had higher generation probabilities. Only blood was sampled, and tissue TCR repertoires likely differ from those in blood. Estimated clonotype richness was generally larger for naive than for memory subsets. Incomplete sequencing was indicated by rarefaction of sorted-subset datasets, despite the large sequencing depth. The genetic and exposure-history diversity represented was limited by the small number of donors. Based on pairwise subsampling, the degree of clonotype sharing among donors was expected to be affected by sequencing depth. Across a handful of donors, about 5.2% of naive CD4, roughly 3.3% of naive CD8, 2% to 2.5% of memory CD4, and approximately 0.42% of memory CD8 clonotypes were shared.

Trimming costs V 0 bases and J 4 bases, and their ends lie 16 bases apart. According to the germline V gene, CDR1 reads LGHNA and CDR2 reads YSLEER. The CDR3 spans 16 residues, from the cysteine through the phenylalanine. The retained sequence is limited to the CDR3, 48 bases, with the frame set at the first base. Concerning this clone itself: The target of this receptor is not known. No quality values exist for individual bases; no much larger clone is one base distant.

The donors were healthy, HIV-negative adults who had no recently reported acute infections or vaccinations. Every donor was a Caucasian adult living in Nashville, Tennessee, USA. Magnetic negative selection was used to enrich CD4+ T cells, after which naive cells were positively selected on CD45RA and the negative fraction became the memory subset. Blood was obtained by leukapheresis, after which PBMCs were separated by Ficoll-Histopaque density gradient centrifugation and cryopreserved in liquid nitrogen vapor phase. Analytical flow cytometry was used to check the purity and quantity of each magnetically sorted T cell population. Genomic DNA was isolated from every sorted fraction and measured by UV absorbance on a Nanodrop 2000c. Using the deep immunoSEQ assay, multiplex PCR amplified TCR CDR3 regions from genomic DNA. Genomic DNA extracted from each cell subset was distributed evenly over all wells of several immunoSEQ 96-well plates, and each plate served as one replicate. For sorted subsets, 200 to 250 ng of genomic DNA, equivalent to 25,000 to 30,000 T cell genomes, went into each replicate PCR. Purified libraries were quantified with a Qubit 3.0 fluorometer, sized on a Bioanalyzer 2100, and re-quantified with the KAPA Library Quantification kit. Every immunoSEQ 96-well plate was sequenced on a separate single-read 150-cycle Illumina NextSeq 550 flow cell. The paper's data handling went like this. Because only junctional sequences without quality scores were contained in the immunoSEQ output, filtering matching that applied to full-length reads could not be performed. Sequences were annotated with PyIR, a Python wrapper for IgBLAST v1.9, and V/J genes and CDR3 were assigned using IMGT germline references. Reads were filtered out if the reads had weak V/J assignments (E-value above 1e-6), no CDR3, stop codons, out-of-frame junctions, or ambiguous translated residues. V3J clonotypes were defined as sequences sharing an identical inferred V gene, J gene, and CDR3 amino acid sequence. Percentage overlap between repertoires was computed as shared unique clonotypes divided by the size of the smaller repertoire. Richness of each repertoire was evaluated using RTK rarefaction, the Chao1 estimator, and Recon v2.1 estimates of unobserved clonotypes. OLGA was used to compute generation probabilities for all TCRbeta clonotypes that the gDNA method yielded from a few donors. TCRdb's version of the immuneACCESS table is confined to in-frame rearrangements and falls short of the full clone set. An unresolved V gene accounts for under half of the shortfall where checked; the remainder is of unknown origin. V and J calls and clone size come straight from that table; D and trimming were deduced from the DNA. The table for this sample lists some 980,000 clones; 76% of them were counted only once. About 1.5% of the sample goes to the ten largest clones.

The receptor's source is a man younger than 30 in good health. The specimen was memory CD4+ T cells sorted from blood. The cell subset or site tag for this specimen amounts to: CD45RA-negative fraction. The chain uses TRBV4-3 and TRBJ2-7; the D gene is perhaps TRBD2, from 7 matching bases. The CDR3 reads CASSQEAHREGYEQYF. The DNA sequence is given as TGCGCCAGCAGCCAAGAGGCACACAGGGAGGGTTACGAGCAGTACTTC.